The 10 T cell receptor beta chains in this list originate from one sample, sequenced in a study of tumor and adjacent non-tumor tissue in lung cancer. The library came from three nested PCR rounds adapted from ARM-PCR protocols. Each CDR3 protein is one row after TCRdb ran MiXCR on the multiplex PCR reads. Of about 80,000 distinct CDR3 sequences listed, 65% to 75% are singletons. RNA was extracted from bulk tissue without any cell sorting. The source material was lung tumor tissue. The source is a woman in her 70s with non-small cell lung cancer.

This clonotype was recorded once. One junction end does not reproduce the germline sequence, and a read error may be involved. The CDR3 region is CANRFGAVHYNSPLHF. CDR3 coding DNA: TGTGCCAACAGGTTCGGGGCAGTTCACTATAACTCACCCCTCCACTTT. This chain uses TRBV7-8 with TRBJ1-6; D might be TRBD1 (5 bases). The CDR3 length is 16 residues. Germline lookup yields CDR1 SGHVS and CDR2 FQNEAQ.

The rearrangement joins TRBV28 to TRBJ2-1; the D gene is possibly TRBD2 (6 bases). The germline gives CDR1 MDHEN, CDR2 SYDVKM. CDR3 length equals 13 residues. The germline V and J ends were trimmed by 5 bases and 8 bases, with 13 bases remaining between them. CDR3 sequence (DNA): TGTGCCAGCAGTACGGCGGGATACGATGAGCAGTTCTTC. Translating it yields CASSTAGYDEQFF.

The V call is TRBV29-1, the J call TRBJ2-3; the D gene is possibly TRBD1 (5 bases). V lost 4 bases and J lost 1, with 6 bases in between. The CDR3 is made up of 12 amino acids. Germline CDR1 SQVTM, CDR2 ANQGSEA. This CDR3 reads CSVGGGTDTQYF. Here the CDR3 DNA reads TGCAGCGTTGGGGGCGGCACAGATACGCAGTATTTT.

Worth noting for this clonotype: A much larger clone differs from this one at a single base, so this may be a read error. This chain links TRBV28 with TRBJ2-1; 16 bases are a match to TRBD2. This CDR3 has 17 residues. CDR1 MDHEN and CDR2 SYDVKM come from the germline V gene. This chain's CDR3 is CTSSAPGLAGGPGEQFF. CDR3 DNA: TGTACCAGCAGTGCCCCGGGACTAGCGGGAGGGCCTGGTGAGCAGTTCTTC.

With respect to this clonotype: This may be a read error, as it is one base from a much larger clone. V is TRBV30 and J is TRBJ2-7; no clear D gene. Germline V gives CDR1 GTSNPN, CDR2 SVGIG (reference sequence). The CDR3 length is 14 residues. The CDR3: CAWSVSQFVYEQHF. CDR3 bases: TGTGCCTGGAGTGTTTCGCAGTTTGTATACGAGCAGCACTTC.

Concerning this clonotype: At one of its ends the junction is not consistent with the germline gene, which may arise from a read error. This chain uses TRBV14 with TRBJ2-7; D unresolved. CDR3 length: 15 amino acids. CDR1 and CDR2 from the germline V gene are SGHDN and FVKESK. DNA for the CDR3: TGTGTCAGCAGCCACTCGACATGGAGCTTCTACGAGCAGTACTTC. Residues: CVSSHSTWSFYEQYF.

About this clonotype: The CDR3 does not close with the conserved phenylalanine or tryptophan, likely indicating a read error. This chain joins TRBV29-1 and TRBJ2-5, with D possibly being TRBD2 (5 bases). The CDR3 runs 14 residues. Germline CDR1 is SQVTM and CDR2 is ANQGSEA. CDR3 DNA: TGTAGCGTTGTGGCGACACAACTTCTAGAGACCCAGTACCTC. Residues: CSVVATQLLETQYL.

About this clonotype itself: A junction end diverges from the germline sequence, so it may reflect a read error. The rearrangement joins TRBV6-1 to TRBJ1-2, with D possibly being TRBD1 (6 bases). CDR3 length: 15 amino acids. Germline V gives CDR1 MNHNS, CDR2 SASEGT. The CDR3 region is CTSSTMDSTNYGYTF. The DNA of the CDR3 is TGTACCAGCAGTACCATGGACAGTACTAACTATGGCTACACCTTC.

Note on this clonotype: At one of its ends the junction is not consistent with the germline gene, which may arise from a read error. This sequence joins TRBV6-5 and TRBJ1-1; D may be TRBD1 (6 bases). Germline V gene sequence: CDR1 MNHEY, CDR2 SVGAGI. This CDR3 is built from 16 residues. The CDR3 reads CASSYSATGGGTEAIF. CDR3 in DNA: TGTGCCAGCAGTTACTCTGCCACGGGGGGCGGCACTGAAGCTATCTTT.

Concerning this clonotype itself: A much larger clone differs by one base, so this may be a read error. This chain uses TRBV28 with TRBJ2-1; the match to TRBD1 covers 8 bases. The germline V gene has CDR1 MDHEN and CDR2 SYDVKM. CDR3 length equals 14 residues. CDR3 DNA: TGTGCCAGCAAGTTGGGGACAGGTCCCAATGAGCATTTCTTC. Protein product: CASKLGTGPNEHFF.